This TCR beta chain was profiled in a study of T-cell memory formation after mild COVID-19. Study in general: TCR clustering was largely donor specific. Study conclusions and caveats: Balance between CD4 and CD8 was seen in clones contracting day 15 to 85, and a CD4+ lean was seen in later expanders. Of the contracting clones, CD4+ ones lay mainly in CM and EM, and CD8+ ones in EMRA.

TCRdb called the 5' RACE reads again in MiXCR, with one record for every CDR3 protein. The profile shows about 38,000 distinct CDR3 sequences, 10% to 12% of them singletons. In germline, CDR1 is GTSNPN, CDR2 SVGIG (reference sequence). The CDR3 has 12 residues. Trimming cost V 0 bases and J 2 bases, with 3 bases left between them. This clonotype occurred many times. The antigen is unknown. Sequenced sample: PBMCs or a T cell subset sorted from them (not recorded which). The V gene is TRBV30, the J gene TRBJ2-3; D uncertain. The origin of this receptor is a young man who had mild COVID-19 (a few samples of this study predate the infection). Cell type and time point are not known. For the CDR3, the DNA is TGTGCCTGGAGTGTCGTCACAGATACGCAGTATTTT. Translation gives CAWSVVTDTQYF.